One and the same sample provided the 22 T cell receptor beta chains below, sequenced in a study of shared clonotypes between healthy human individuals. Here immunoSEQ multiplex PCR was the method, and the copy in TCRdb shows in-frame clones only, minus some. Among 550,000 to 750,000 clones listed, 92% were seen once. As defined, naive CD8 cells were CD45RO-negative and positively selected for CCR7, with terminally differentiated effector memory CD45RA+ cells excluded. Specimen: naive CD8+ T cells sorted from blood. Source of these receptors: a man aged 30-40 years in good health.

V usage is TRBV29-1 and J usage is TRBJ1-1; D gene ambiguous. CDR3 length: 13 amino acids. Germline loops: CDR1 SQVTM, CDR2 ANQGSEA. Trimming removed 7 bases at V and 1 base at J, with 13 bases between. CDR3 nucleotides: TGCAGCGAGGAGAAAAAGGGGAACACTGAAGCTTTCTTT. It is translated as CSEEKKGNTEAFF.

The genes are TRBV27 and TRBJ1-5, with 7 bases aligning to TRBD1. This CDR3 contains 18 residues. Losses at the gene ends were 5 bases for V and 2 bases for J; bases not matched to a gene: 15. CDR1 MNHEY and CDR2 SMNVEV come from the germline V gene (reference sequence). The CDR3 region is CASSPFATGTMGNQPQHF. The DNA for the CDR3 is TGTGCCAGCAGTCCATTCGCGACAGGGACCATGGGCAATCAGCCCCAGCATTTT.

V gene TRBV7-2 combines with J gene TRBJ2-2; 8 bases are shared with TRBD2. After removal of 1 base from V and 3 bases from J, the junction contained 1 base not matched to a gene. The CDR3 length is 15 residues. The germline V gene has CDR1 SGHTA and CDR2 FQGNSA. CDR3 loop: CASSLVGGDTGELFF. CDR3 in DNA: TGTGCCAGCAGCTTAGTCGGGGGGGACACCGGGGAGCTGTTTTTT. The whole variable domain, filled in from reference TRBV7-2 and TRBJ2-2, reads GAGVSQSPSNKVTEKGKDVELRCDPISGHTALYWYRQSLGQGLEFLIYFQGNSAPDKSGLPSDRFSAERTGGSVSTLTIQRTQQEDSAVYLCASSLVGGDTGELFFGEGSRLTVL.

J is TRBJ1-2 and V is TRBV28; possible D gene TRBD1, 6 bases. V lost 3 bases and J 4 bases, leaving 18 bases between the germline ends. Germline values: CDR1 MDHEN, CDR2 SYDVKM. The CDR3 spans 16 residues. CDR3 protein: CASSLPDSRLLYGYTF. In DNA form, the CDR3 reads TGTGCCAGCAGTTTGCCGGACAGCCGACTCCTCTATGGCTACACCTTC.

The chain recombines TRBV30 with TRBJ1-3; D gene unclear. Germline V gives CDR1 GTSNPN, CDR2 SVGIG (reference sequence). This CDR3 region has 13 residues. The V end lost 8 bases, the J end lost 6 bases, and 17 bases lay between the germline ends. CDR3 sequence (DNA): TGTGCCCTCTGGGCCGGGGAGGAAAACACCATATATTTT. Its translation: CALWAGEENTIYF.

About this clone: The same CDR3 is also encoded by other DNA sequences in this sample. The chain links TRBV29-1 to TRBJ2-3, with a tentative D call TRBD2 (6 bases). Trimming left V 7 bases short and J 0 bases short, with 11 bases between. The CDR3 has 13 residues. Germline V gives CDR1 SQVTM, CDR2 ANQGSEA. CDR3: CSGRDSSTDTQYF. As DNA, the CDR3 is TGCAGCGGCCGGGACTCTAGCACAGATACGCAGTATTTT.

The chain uses TRBV6-5 and TRBJ1-1, with D perhaps TRBD1 (5 bases). CDR1 is MNHEY, CDR2 SVGAGI, per germline. The germline V and J ends were trimmed by 5 bases and 8 bases, with 12 bases remaining between them. The CDR3 has 12 amino acids. As DNA, the CDR3 is TGTGCCAGCAGTACCGACAGCTTGGAAGCTTTCTTT. It specifies CASSTDSLEAFF.

The rearrangement links TRBV28 to TRBJ1-2; D remains ambiguous. CDR1 is MDHEN and CDR2 is SYDVKM in the germline V gene. CDR3 length: 16 residues. Trimming stripped 4 bases from V and 4 bases from J, with 19 bases between. CDR3 sequence reads: CASSSPISDKIYGYTF. CDR3 nucleotides: TGTGCCAGCAGTTCTCCAATTTCCGACAAAATCTATGGCTACACCTTC.

V is TRBV5-1 and J is TRBJ2-7; 12 positions match TRBD2. From germline, CDR1 is SGHRS and CDR2 YFSETQ. The CDR3 runs to 15 residues. Trimming cost V 3 bases and J 4 bases; bases outside gene matches: 5. DNA for the CDR3: TGCGCCAGCAGCTGGACCGGGACTAGCGGGTACGAGCAGTACTTC. Encoded protein: CASSWTGTSGYEQYF.

CDR3 coding DNA: TGCAGCCTTCACTTGGGGACAGGGTACAATGAGCAGTTCTTC. It translates to CSLHLGTGYNEQFF. The rearrangement joins TRBV29-1 to TRBJ2-1; 9 nucleotides agree with TRBD1. The CDR3 extends over 14 amino acids. CDR1 is SQVTM and CDR2 is ANQGSEA in the germline V gene. V dropped 8 bases and J dropped 4; count of bases not matched to a gene: 9.

The V gene is TRBV7-9, the J gene TRBJ2-7; 7 nucleotides agree with TRBD1. Germline loops: CDR1 SEHNR, CDR2 FQNEAQ (reference sequence). V was clipped by 4 bases and J by 2 bases; unmatched bases: 14. The CDR3 covers 17 residues. The DNA of the CDR3 is TGTGCCAGCAGCTCCTTGGGTGAGGGGGCGAACCCCTACGAGCAGTACTTC. The encoded protein is CASSSLGEGANPYEQYF.

On this clone itself: Other DNA sequences from this sample encode an identical CDR3 as well. V usage is TRBV7-9 and J usage is TRBJ2-5; 10 positions match TRBD1. CDR1 and CDR2 (germline): SEHNR, FQNEAQ (reference sequence). The CDR3 contains 14 residues. The ends lost 5 bases at V and 1 base at J; junction bases unmatched: 1. For the CDR3, the DNA is TGTGCCAGCAGCCGGGACAGGGGCCAAGAGACCCAGTACTTC. It specifies CASSRDRGQETQYF.

J is TRBJ2-1 and V is TRBV5-5; D possibly corresponds to TRBD2 (5 bases). The CDR3 runs 15 residues. Germline values: CDR1 SGHKS, CDR2 YYEKEE (reference sequence). The V and J ends lost 2 bases and 4 bases respectively, with 13 bases between them. The CDR3 nucleotides read TGTGCCAGCAGCTTCCGAGACGGGGTATACAATGAGCAGTTCTTC. Protein: CASSFRDGVYNEQFF. The complete variable domain, with remaining parts taken from reference TRBV5-5 and TRBJ2-1, reads DAGVTQSPTHLIKTRGQQVTLRCSPISGHKSVSWYQQVLGQGPQFIFQYYEKEERGRGNFPDRFSARQFPNYSSELNVNALLLGDSALYLCASSFRDGVYNEQFFGPGTRLTVL.

The V call is TRBV5-1, the J call TRBJ2-7; TRBD1 might be the D (5 bases). CDR1 SGHRS and CDR2 YFSETQ come from the germline V gene. V gave up 1 base and J gave up 7 bases, with 18 bases separating them. CDR3 length equals 15 residues. The CDR3 region has the DNA TGCGCCAGCAGCTTGATCCTAGAAGGGGCTCGAGAGCAGTACTTC. This encodes CASSLILEGAREQYF.

This rearrangement joins TRBV5-1 to TRBJ2-4; 7 bases are shared with TRBD2. Trimming took 1 base from V and 9 from J; bases not matched to a gene: 16. CDR3 length: 17 amino acids. CDR1 and CDR2 (germline): SGHRS, YFSETQ. The CDR3 is CASSLLSGGRIRAIQYF. The CDR3 nucleotides read TGCGCCAGCAGCTTGTTATCGGGGGGACGTATAAGGGCCATTCAGTACTTC.

The V gene is TRBV5-4, the J gene TRBJ2-1; 7 bases are shared with TRBD1. The CDR3 loop spans 15 amino acids. Germline lookup yields CDR1 SGHNT and CDR2 YYREEE (reference sequence). V lost 5 bases and J lost 0; bases outside the gene matches: 5. In nucleotides, the CDR3 is TGTGCCAGCAGTCAGACAGGGAGCTCCTACAATGAGCAGTTCTTC. It translates to CASSQTGSSYNEQFF.

This chain links TRBV2 with TRBJ2-7; 8 bases are a match to TRBD1. J gave up 5 bases and V 1 base, and 4 bases lay outside the gene matches. CDR3 length: 14 residues. Looked up from germline, CDR1 is SNHLY and CDR2 is FYNNEI. CDR3 DNA: TGTGCCAGCAGTGAAGGGCAGGGGGCCAACGAGCAGTACTTC. Translation: CASSEGQGANEQYF.

The V call is TRBV20-1, the J call TRBJ2-2; D remains ambiguous. Trimming pared 4 bases from V and 8 bases from J, leaving 5 bases between. Germline CDR1 is DFQATT and CDR2 is SNEGSKA (reference sequence). The CDR3 has 10 amino acids. The CDR3: CSAKMGELFF. In DNA, the CDR3 is TGCAGTGCTAAAATGGGGGAGCTGTTTTTT.

The chain couples TRBV7-9 to TRBJ2-1; no firm D call. The V end lost 3 bases, the J end lost 2 bases, and 11 bases lay between the germline ends. The CDR3 consists of 15 residues. Looked up from germline, CDR1 is SEHNR and CDR2 is FQNEAQ (reference sequence). The CDR3 sequence is CASSFQALAYNEQFF. CDR3 DNA sequence: TGTGCCAGCAGCTTTCAGGCCCTGGCCTACAATGAGCAGTTCTTC.

The CDR3 reads CASRGTGYEQYF. For the CDR3, the DNA is TGTGCCAGCAGGGGGACAGGCTACGAGCAGTACTTC. The V and J genes are TRBV5-6 and TRBJ2-7; 8 bases are shared with TRBD1. Trimming at V came to 5 bases and at J to 3 bases, leaving 1 base not matched to a gene. CDR1 and CDR2 (germline): SGHDT, YYEEEE. This CDR3 is built from 12 residues. The whole variable domain, filled in from reference TRBV5-6 and TRBJ2-7, reads DAGVTQSPTHLIKTRGQQVTLRCSPKSGHDTVSWYQQALGQGPQFIFQYYEEEERQRGNFPDRFSGHQFPNYSSELNVNALLLGDSALYLCASRGTGYEQYFGPGTRLTVT.

The J gene is TRBJ1-2, the V gene TRBV5-6; a possible D gene is TRBD1 (5 bases). CDR1 is SGHDT, CDR2 YYEEEE, per germline. V lost 0 bases, J lost 5 bases, and 17 bases lay in between. The CDR3 loop spans 16 amino acids. Here the CDR3 DNA reads TGTGCCAGCAGCTTGGTGTGGGGGGACCTTGGGTATGGCTACACCTTC. Its protein product is CASSLVWGDLGYGYTF. The variable domain in full, completed from reference TRBV5-6 and TRBJ1-2, reads DAGVTQSPTHLIKTRGQQVTLRCSPKSGHDTVSWYQQALGQGPQFIFQYYEEEERQRGNFPDRFSGHQFPNYSSELNVNALLLGDSALYLCASSLVWGDLGYGYTFGSGTRLTVV.

V is TRBV19 and J is TRBJ2-1, with TRBD2 identical over 11 bases. V was clipped by 5 bases and J by 5 bases; unmatched bases: 5. CDR1 and CDR2 (germline): LNHDA, SQIVND (reference sequence). The CDR3 contains 15 residues. Here the CDR3 reads CASSPRLAGHNEQFF. For the CDR3, the DNA is TGTGCCAGTAGTCCTAGACTAGCGGGGCACAATGAGCAGTTCTTC. The full variable domain, with the rest looked up from reference TRBV19 and TRBJ2-1, is DGGITQSPKYLFRKEGQNVTLSCEQNLNHDAMYWYRQDPGQGLRLIYYSQIVNDFQKGDIAEGYSVSREKKESFPLTVTSAQKNPTAFYLCASSPRLAGHNEQFFGPGTRLTVL.